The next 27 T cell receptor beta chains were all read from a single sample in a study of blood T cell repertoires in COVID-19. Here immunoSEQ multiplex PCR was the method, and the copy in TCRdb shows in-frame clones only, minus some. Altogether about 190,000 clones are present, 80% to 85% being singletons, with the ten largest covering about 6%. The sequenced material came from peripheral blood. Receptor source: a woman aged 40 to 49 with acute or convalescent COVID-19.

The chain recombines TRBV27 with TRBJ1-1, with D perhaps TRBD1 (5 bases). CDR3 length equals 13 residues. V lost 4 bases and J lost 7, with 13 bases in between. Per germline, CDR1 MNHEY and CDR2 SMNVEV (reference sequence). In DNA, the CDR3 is TGTGCCAGCAGTTACGTCGGGGGGGTTGAAGCTTTCTTT. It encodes CASSYVGGVEAFF.

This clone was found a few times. The CDR3 is CASTPPEGELFF. The CDR3 region has the DNA TGTGCCAGCACCCCACCCGAGGGGGAGCTGTTTTTT. The chain couples TRBV7-9 to TRBJ2-2; D not certain. V was clipped by 7 bases and J by 8 bases, with 11 bases between them. This CDR3 has 12 amino acids. CDR1 and CDR2 from the germline V gene are SEHNR and FQNEAQ (reference sequence). Full variable domain (missing parts from reference TRBV7-9 and TRBJ2-2): DTGVSQNPRHKITKRGQNVTFRCDPISEHNRLYWYRQTLGQGPEFLTYFQNEAQLEKSRLLSDRFSAERPKGSFSTLEIQRTEQGDSAMYLCASTPPEGELFFGEGSRLTVL.

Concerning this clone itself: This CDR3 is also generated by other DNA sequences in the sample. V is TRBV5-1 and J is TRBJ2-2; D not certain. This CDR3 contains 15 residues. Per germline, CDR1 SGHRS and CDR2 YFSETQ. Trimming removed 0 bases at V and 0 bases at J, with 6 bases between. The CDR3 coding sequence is TGCGCCAGCAGCTTGGATGGGCCGAACACCGGGGAGCTGTTTTTT. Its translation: CASSLDGPNTGELFF. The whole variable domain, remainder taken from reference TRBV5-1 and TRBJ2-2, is KAGVTQTPRYLIKTRGQQVTLSCSPISGHRSVSWYQQTPGQGLQFLFEYFSETQRNKGNFPGRFSGRQFSNSRSEMNVSTLELGDSALYLCASSLDGPNTGELFFGEGSRLTVL.

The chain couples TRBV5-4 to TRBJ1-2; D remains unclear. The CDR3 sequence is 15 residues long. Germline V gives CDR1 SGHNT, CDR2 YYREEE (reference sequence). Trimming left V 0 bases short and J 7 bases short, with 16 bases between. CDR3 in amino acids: CASSLGRGTSSGYTF. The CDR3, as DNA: TGTGCCAGCAGCTTGGGTCGGGGTACCTCTTCTGGCTACACCTTC.

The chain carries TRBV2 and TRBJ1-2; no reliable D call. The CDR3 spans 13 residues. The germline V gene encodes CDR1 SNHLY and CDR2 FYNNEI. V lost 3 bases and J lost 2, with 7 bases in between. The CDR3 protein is CASSDGVNYGYTF. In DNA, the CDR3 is TGTGCCAGCAGTGATGGAGTAAACTATGGCTACACCTTC.

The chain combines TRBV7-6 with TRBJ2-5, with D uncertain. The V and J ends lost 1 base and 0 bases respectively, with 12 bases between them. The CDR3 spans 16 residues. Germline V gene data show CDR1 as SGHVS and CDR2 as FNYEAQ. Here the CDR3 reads CASSLVGHKNQETQYF. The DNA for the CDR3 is TGTGCCAGCAGCTTAGTTGGCCACAAAAACCAAGAGACCCAGTACTTC.

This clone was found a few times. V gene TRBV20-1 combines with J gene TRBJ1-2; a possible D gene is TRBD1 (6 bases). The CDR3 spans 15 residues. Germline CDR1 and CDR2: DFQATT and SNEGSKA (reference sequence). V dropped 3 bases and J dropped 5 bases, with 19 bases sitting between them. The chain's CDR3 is CSASQGHAESYGYTF. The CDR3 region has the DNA TGCAGTGCTAGTCAGGGACATGCAGAATCATATGGCTACACCTTC.

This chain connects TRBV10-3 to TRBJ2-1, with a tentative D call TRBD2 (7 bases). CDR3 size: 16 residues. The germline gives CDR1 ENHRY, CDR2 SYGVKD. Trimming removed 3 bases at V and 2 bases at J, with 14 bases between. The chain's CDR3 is CAISEWGRGTYNEQFF. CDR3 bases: TGTGCCATCAGTGAATGGGGGAGGGGGACCTACAATGAGCAGTTCTTC.

This CDR3 is CASSLQRGAHYEQYF. The CDR3 DNA reads as TGCGCCAGCAGCCTGCAGCGGGGGGCCCACTACGAGCAGTACTTC. This chain joins TRBV5-1 and TRBJ2-7; 9 bases map to TRBD2. This CDR3 has 15 amino acids. With V trimmed by 4 bases and J by 3 bases, 8 bases remained unmatched. Germline lookup yields CDR1 SGHRS and CDR2 YFSETQ.

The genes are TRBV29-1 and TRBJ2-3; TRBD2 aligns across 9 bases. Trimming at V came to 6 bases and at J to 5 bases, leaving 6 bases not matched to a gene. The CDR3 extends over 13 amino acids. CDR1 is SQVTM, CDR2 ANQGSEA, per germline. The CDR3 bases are TGCAGCGTGGCCGGGACTAGCCAAGATACGCAGTATTTT. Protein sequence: CSVAGTSQDTQYF.

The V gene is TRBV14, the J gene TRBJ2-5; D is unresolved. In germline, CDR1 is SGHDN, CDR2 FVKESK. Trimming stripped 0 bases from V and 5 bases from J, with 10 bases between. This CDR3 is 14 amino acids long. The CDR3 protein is CASSQDLGVETQYF. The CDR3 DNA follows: TGTGCCAGCAGCCAAGATCTAGGAGTGGAGACCCAGTACTTC.

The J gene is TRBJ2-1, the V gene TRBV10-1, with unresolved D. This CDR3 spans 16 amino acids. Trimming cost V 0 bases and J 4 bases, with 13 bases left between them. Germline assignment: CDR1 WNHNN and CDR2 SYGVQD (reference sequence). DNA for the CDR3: TGCGCCAGCAGTGAGTCGGTCGGCGGAACGTACAATGAGCAGTTCTTC. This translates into CASSESVGGTYNEQFF.

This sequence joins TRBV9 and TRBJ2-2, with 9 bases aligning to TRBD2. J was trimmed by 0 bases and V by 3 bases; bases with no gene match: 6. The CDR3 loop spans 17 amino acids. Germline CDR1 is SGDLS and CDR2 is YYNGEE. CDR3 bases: TGTGCCAGCAGCGGAGGTAGCGGGAGCACGAACACCGGGGAGCTGTTTTTT. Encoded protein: CASSGGSGSTNTGELFF.

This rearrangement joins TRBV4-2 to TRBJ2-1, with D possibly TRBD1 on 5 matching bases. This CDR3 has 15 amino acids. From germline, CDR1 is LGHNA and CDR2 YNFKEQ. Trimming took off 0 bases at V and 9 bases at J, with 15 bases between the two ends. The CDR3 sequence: CASSQDQGGGSEQFF. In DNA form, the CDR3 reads TGTGCCAGCAGCCAAGACCAGGGCGGCGGTTCTGAGCAGTTCTTC.

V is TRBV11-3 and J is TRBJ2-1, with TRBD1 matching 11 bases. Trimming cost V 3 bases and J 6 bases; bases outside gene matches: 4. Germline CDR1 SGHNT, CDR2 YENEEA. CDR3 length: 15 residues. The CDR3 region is CASSLGTGGFNEQFF. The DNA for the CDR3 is TGTGCCAGCAGCTTGGGGACAGGGGGTTTCAATGAGCAGTTCTTC.

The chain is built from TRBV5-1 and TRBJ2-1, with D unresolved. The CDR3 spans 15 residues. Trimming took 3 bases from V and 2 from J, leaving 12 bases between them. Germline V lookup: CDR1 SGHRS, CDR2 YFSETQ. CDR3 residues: CASSSSFATYNEQFF. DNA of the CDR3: TGCGCCAGCAGCTCCTCTTTTGCGACCTACAATGAGCAGTTCTTC.

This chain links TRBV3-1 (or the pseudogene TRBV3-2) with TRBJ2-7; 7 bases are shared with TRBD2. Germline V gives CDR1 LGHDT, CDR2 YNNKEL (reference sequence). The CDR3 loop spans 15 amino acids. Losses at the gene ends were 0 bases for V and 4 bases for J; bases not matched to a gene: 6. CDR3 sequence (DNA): TGTGCCAGCAGCCAAGACGGCGGGACTACTTACGAGCAGTACTTC. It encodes CASSQDGGTTYEQYF.

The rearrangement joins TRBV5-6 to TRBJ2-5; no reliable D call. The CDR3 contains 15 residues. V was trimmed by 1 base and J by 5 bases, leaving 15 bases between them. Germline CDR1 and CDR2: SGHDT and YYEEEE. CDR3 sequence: CASSLSPGIGETQYF. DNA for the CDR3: TGTGCCAGCAGCTTGAGCCCTGGAATCGGGGAGACCCAGTACTTC.

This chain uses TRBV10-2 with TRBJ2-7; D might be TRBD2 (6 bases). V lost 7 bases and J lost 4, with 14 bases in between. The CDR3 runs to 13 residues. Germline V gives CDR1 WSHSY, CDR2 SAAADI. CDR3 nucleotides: TGCGCCAGCACGACGGGAGAGGGGTACGAGCAGTACTTC. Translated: CASTTGEGYEQYF.

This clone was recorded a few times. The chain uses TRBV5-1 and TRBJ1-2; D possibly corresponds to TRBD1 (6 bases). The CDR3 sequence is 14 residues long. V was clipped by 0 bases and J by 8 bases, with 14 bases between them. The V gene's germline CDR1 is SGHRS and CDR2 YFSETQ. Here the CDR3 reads CASSLEAGAEGYTF. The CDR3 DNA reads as TGCGCCAGCAGCTTGGAGGCAGGGGCTGAAGGCTACACCTTC. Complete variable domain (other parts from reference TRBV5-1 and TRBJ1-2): KAGVTQTPRYLIKTRGQQVTLSCSPISGHRSVSWYQQTPGQGLQFLFEYFSETQRNKGNFPGRFSGRQFSNSRSEMNVSTLELGDSALYLCASSLEAGAEGYTFGSGTRLTVV.

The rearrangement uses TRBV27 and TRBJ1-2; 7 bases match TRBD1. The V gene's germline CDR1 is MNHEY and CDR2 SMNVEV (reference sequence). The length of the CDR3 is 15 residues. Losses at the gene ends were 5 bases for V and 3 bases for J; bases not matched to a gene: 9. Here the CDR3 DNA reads TGTGCCAGCAGTAAGGCCGACAGGGCCTACTATGGCTACACCTTC. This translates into CASSKADRAYYGYTF.

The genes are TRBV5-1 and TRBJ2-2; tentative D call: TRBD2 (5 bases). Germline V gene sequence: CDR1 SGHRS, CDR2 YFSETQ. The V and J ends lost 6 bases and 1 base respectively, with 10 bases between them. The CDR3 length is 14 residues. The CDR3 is CASKGRENTGELFF. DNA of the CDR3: TGCGCCAGCAAGGGTCGGGAGAACACCGGGGAGCTGTTTTTT.

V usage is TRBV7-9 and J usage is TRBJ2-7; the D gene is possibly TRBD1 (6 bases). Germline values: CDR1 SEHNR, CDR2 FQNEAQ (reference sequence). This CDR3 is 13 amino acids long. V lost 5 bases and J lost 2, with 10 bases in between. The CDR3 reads CASSKQGTYEQYF. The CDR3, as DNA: TGTGCCAGCAGCAAACAGGGAACCTACGAGCAGTACTTC.

The CDR3 region is CASSLLSGTGYEQYF. CDR3 nucleotides: TGTGCCAGCAGCTTACTTAGCGGGACCGGCTACGAGCAGTACTTC. V gene TRBV7-6 combines with J gene TRBJ2-7; 8 bases agree with TRBD2. Germline CDR1 SGHVS, CDR2 FNYEAQ. This CDR3 contains 15 residues. Trimming took 2 bases from V and 3 from J; bases not matched to a gene: 6.

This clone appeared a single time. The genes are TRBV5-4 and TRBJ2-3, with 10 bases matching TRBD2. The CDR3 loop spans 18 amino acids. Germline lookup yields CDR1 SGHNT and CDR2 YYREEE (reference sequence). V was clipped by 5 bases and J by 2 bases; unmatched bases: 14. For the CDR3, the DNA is TGTGCCAGCAGGTTGACGGATACTAGCGGGGTTATCACAGATACGCAGTATTTT. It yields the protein CASRLTDTSGVITDTQYF.

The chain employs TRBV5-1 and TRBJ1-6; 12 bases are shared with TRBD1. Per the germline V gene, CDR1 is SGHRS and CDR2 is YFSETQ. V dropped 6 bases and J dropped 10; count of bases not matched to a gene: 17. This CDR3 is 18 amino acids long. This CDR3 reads CASTGGTGGAGLRSPLHF. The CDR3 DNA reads TGCGCCAGCACCGGGGGGACAGGGGGCGCGGGTTTACGATCACCCCTCCACTTT.

The DNA of the CDR3 is TGTGCCAGCAGTTCCCCGGCCAGATTAGCGTTCACCGGGGAGCTGTTTTTT. Its protein product is CASSSPARLAFTGELFF. The chain uses TRBV28 and TRBJ2-2, with D perhaps TRBD2 (5 bases). The CDR3 has 17 amino acids. CDR1 MDHEN and CDR2 SYDVKM come from the germline V gene. Between the trimmed V and J ends, which lost 4 bases and 4 bases, there was a span of 19 bases. The entire variable domain, with the rest obtained from reference TRBV28 and TRBJ2-2, is as follows: DVKVTQSSRYLVKRTGEKVFLECVQDMDHENMFWYRQDPGLGLRLIYFSYDVKMKEKGDIPEGYSVSREKKERFSLILESASTNQTSMYLCASSSPARLAFTGELFFGEGSRLTVL.